These 16 T cell receptor beta chains were all obtained from the same sample, sequenced in a study of blood T cell repertoires in COVID-19. Clones were read by immunoSEQ multiplex PCR, and TCRdb kept only the in-frame ones, dropping some. Of about 260,000 clones listed, approximately 91% are singletons. Sample: peripheral blood. Receptors originate from a human donor in a cohort sampled during active COVID-19.

V gene TRBV7-2 combines with J gene TRBJ1-6, with D possibly TRBD1 on 6 matching bases. The CDR3 is 17 amino acids. Germline loops: CDR1 SGHTA, CDR2 FQGNSA. V was clipped by 1 base and J by 6 bases, with 16 bases between them. This CDR3 is CASSLEWGGAGNSPLHF. CDR3 nucleotides: TGTGCCAGCAGCTTAGAATGGGGGGGCGCAGGTAATTCACCCCTCCACTTT.

The rearrangement links TRBV7-2 to TRBJ1-3; the match to TRBD1 covers 10 bases. This CDR3 has 15 amino acids. J gave up 7 bases and V 5 bases, and 8 bases lay outside the gene matches. Germline loops: CDR1 SGHTA, CDR2 FQGNSA. The CDR3 region is CASSRDRGPINTIYF. The DNA of the CDR3 is TGTGCCAGCAGCCGGGACAGGGGACCCATCAACACCATATATTTT.

This chain links TRBV5-1 with TRBJ2-7; 8 bases align to TRBD1. The ends lost 7 bases at V and 4 bases at J; junction bases unmatched: 7. Germline CDR1 reads SGHRS; CDR2 reads YFSETQ. The CDR3 runs to 13 residues. CDR3 nucleotide sequence: TGCGCCAGCCGAATGGACAGGGCGTACGAGCAGTACTTC. The encoded protein is CASRMDRAYEQYF.

The CDR3 loop is CASSLGSGVLQETQYF. The CDR3 coding sequence is TGTGCCAGCAGCTTAGGGTCCGGGGTATTACAAGAGACCCAGTACTTC. The chain joins TRBV7-9 to TRBJ2-5, with a possible D match to TRBD2 (5 bases). This CDR3 is 16 amino acids long. Per germline, CDR1 SEHNR and CDR2 FQNEAQ (reference sequence). V shed 1 base and J shed 2 bases, with 14 bases lying between them.

V is TRBV2 and J is TRBJ1-1; 7 nucleotides align to TRBD1. Germline V gene sequence: CDR1 SNHLY, CDR2 FYNNEI. The CDR3 totals 13 residues. Losses at the gene ends were 5 bases for V and 5 bases for J; bases not matched to a gene: 5. CDR3 DNA: TGTGCCAGCAGTTTGACAGGGAGGACTGAAGCTTTCTTT. This sequence encodes CASSLTGRTEAFF.

This chain uses TRBV4-3 with TRBJ2-1; TRBD2 matches 10 bases. Germline trimming cut 4 bases from V and 7 bases from J; bases unmatched to any gene: 10. Germline-derived CDR1 and CDR2 are LGHNA and YSLEER. The CDR3 length is 16 residues. CDR3 sequence: CASSPNLAGEGNEQFF. CDR3 in DNA: TGCGCCAGCAGCCCAAATCTAGCGGGAGAGGGGAATGAGCAGTTCTTC.

This clone came up once. The rearrangement links TRBV18 to TRBJ1-1, with 7 bases aligning to TRBD1. The V gene's germline CDR1 is KGHSH and CDR2 LQKENI. The CDR3 consists of 12 residues. The junction had 6 bases not matched to a gene; V was cut back by 3 bases and J by 11 bases. For the CDR3, the DNA is TGTGCCAGCTCACCGCCCGACAGGGCTGCTTTCTTT. The encoded protein is CASSPPDRAAFF. Full variable domain (outside the CDR3, taken from reference TRBV18 and TRBJ1-1): NAGVMQNPRHLVRRRGQEARLRCSPMKGHSHVYWYRQLPEEGLKFMVYLQKENIIDESGMPKERFSAEFPKEGPSILRIQQVVRGDSAAYFCASSPPDRAAFFGQGTRLTVV.

This clone was recorded once. The CDR3 DNA reads TGTGCCAGCAGCCCAGGGTTTGGGCTTTCCTCTGGGGCCAACGTCCTGACTTTC. Encoded protein: CASSPGFGLSSGANVLTF. This chain connects TRBV7-6 to TRBJ2-6; D possibly corresponds to TRBD1 (5 bases). The V gene lost 5 bases and the J gene lost 0 bases, with 17 bases spanning the gap. CDR1 SGHVS and CDR2 FNYEAQ come from the germline V gene. The length of the CDR3 is 18 residues.

The genes are TRBV19 and TRBJ1-5; TRBD1 is a possible D gene (6 bases). V was cut by 1 base and J by 9 bases, with 13 bases left in between. The CDR3 runs to 14 residues. Germline CDR1 LNHDA, CDR2 SQIVND (reference sequence). The CDR3 DNA reads as TGTGCCAGTAGTATAGTCCAGGGGAATAGGCCCCAGCATTTT. As protein: CASSIVQGNRPQHF.

This chain links TRBV5-1 with TRBJ1-5, with 7 nucleotides matching TRBD1. The germline gives CDR1 SGHRS, CDR2 YFSETQ. The CDR3 spans 16 residues. J lost 0 bases, V lost 0 bases, and 3 bases had no gene match. The CDR3 protein is CASSLADRVSNQPQHF. The CDR3, as DNA: TGCGCCAGCAGCTTGGCCGACAGGGTTAGCAATCAGCCCCAGCATTTT.

In its sample, this clone was seen a few times. The V and J genes are TRBV2 and TRBJ1-1; TRBD1 agrees at 8 bases. CDR3 length: 15 amino acids. Germline-derived CDR1 and CDR2 are SNHLY and FYNNEI. V lost 0 bases to trimming and J lost 4 bases; unmatched junction nucleotides: 4. The CDR3, as DNA: TGTGCCAGCAGTGAAGCCGGACAGGGAGGCACTGAAGCTTTCTTT. Translating it yields CASSEAGQGGTEAFF. The complete variable domain, with remaining parts taken from reference TRBV2 and TRBJ1-1, reads EPEVTQTPSHQVTQMGQEVILRCVPISNHLYFYWYRQILGQKVEFLVSFYNNEISEKSEIFDDQFSVERPDGSNFTLKIRSTKLEDSAMYFCASSEAGQGGTEAFFGQGTRLTVV.

V usage is TRBV6-2 or TRBV6-3 and J usage is TRBJ2-1, with unresolved D. The V gene's germline CDR1 is MNHEY and CDR2 SVGEGT. This CDR3 comprises 14 residues. V lost 2 bases and J 9 bases, leaving 14 bases between the germline ends. CDR3 DNA: TGTGCCAGCAGTTACGGGCACCCCTTGGGTGAGCAGTTCTTC. Its translation is CASSYGHPLGEQFF.

Here the CDR3 DNA reads TGCGCCAGCAGCTCCAGAAGGGGGTACGGGGACACTGAAGCTTTCTTT. Translation gives CASSSRRGYGDTEAFF. The chain joins TRBV4-1 to TRBJ1-1, with a possible D match to TRBD1 (6 bases). Germline CDR1 is MGHRA and CDR2 is YSYEKL. Trimming shortened V by 5 bases and J by 3 bases, and 19 bases separated the two germline ends. CDR3 length equals 16 residues.

The rearrangement links TRBV30 to TRBJ1-2, with no clear D. Germline-derived CDR1 and CDR2 are GTSNPN and SVGIG (reference sequence). The CDR3 spans 12 residues. V was trimmed by 0 bases and J by 8 bases, leaving 10 bases between them. The CDR3 nucleotides read TGTGCCTGGAGTGTTGGCGGCGAGGGCTACACCTTC. Its protein is CAWSVGGEGYTF.

This clone turned up a few times. V and J are TRBV6-2 or TRBV6-3 and TRBJ1-5; D may be TRBD1 (5 bases). This CDR3 region has 12 residues. Per the germline V gene, CDR1 is MNHEY and CDR2 is SVGEGT. Trimming took 6 bases from V and 5 from J, leaving 8 bases between them. This CDR3 reads CASSRGDQPQHF. The CDR3 DNA sequence: TGTGCCAGCAGCCGGGGGGATCAGCCCCAGCATTTT.

This rearrangement joins TRBV7-6 to TRBJ2-1, with 8 bases lining up with TRBD2. V shed 2 bases, J shed 8 bases, and the junction held 11 bases outside the gene matches. Per germline, CDR1 SGHVS and CDR2 FNYEAQ. The CDR3 length is 16 residues. The chain's CDR3 is CASSLYTSGIDDEQFF. CDR3 coding DNA: TGTGCCAGCAGCTTATACACTAGCGGAATAGACGATGAGCAGTTCTTC.